Presented here are 28 T cell receptor beta chains from one specimen sequenced in a study of CD8 T cells in Susac syndrome. RNA, at about 0.5 to 1 ug, was reverse transcribed with random hexamers. TCRdb re-called the immunoSEQ multiplex PCR reads through MiXCR, storing one row per CDR3 protein. The data hold about 120,000 distinct CDR3 sequences, with around 96% observed a single time. Sequencing used CD8+ T cells from PBMCs. These receptors came from a human donor with Susac syndrome.

The V and J genes are TRBV6-1 and TRBJ1-5; unclear D gene. V lost 5 bases, J lost 1 base, and 9 bases lay in between. This CDR3 contains 14 residues. Germline loops: CDR1 MNHNS, CDR2 SASEGT. The CDR3 bases are TGTGCCAGCAGTCCTCAGGACAGCAATCAGCCCCAGCATTTT. Encoded protein: CASSPQDSNQPQHF.

The chain links TRBV30 to TRBJ2-7; 12 nucleotides align to TRBD1. After removal of 5 bases from V and 3 bases from J, the junction contained 2 bases not matched to a gene. CDR3 length equals 13 residues. Germline V CDR1 and CDR2: GTSNPN, SVGIG (reference sequence). The CDR3 sequence is CAWGTGGIYEQYF. As DNA, the CDR3 is TGTGCCTGGGGGACAGGGGGCATCTACGAGCAGTACTTC.

The V gene is TRBV19, the J gene TRBJ1-1; D is ambiguous. Germline assignment: CDR1 LNHDA and CDR2 SQIVND (reference sequence). The CDR3 extends over 13 amino acids. V lost 3 bases, J lost 1 base, and 6 bases lay in between. The CDR3, as DNA: TGTGCCAGTAGTATTTTGGAGAACACTGAAGCTTTCTTT. Translated: CASSILENTEAFF.

The chain recombines TRBV3-1 with TRBJ1-2; TRBD1 is a possible D gene (5 bases). The CDR3 sequence is 13 residues long. Germline CDR1 and CDR2: LGHDT and YNNKEL (reference sequence). V was pared by 2 bases and J by 4 bases, with 8 bases between. CDR3 DNA: TGTGCCAGCAGCCAACCGGGGGGCTATGGCTACACCTTC. It yields the protein CASSQPGGYGYTF.

This chain's CDR3 is CASSPGQGRYNEQFF. The CDR3 nucleotides are TGTGCCAGCAGCCCGGGACAGGGCAGGTACAATGAGCAGTTCTTC. This chain uses TRBV5-6 with TRBJ2-1, with 9 bases matching TRBD1. V lost 4 bases and J lost 4; bases outside the gene matches: 6. The CDR3 consists of 15 residues. Germline V gene sequence: CDR1 SGHDT, CDR2 YYEEEE.

The chain is built from TRBV4-1 and TRBJ1-5; D uncertain. In germline, CDR1 is MGHRA, CDR2 YSYEKL. The CDR3 is 15 residues long. Deletions cut 1 base from V and 2 bases from J, with 9 bases between. The CDR3 nucleotides read TGCGCCAGCAGCCAAGCAGGACTACGCAATCAGCCCCAGCATTTT. It specifies CASSQAGLRNQPQHF.

The V and J genes are TRBV7-9 and TRBJ2-4; D is uncertain. This CDR3 has 13 amino acids. The ends were cut back, 10 bases at V and 1 base at J, with 11 bases in the middle. Germline values: CDR1 SEHNR, CDR2 FQNEAQ (reference sequence). The CDR3 is CATFTPAKNIQYF. Written as DNA, the CDR3 is TGTGCCACCTTCACCCCGGCCAAAAACATTCAGTACTTC. Full variable domain (remainder filled in from reference TRBV7-9 and TRBJ2-4): DTGVSQNPRHKITKRGQNVTFRCDPISEHNRLYWYRQTLGQGPEFLTYFQNEAQLEKSRLLSDRFSAERPKGSFSTLEIQRTEQGDSAMYLCATFTPAKNIQYFGAGTRLSVL.

This chain joins TRBV3-1 and TRBJ2-3; the D gene is possibly TRBD2 (7 bases). The V end lost 4 bases, the J end lost 3 bases, and 20 bases lay between the germline ends. Germline values: CDR1 LGHDT, CDR2 YNNKEL (reference sequence). The CDR3 has 17 residues. The CDR3 spells CASSRLGGAVGTDTQYF. For the CDR3, the DNA is TGTGCCAGCAGCCGGTTAGGGGGGGCCGTAGGGACAGATACGCAGTATTTT.

The rearrangement uses TRBV20-1 and TRBJ2-1; 9 bases are shared with TRBD2. In germline, CDR1 is DFQATT, CDR2 SNEGSKA (reference sequence). V was pared by 6 bases and J by 3 bases, with 6 bases of the junction left unmatched. The CDR3 sequence is 14 residues long. The chain's CDR3 is CSAGSGRSYNEQFF. The CDR3 nucleotides read TGCAGTGCGGGTAGCGGGAGAAGCTACAATGAGCAGTTCTTC.

The chain recombines TRBV28 with TRBJ1-2; the D gene is possibly TRBD1 (5 bases). Trimming pared 4 bases from V and 7 bases from J, leaving 16 bases between. This CDR3 has 14 amino acids. Germline lookup yields CDR1 MDHEN and CDR2 SYDVKM. CDR3 residues: CASSSTTEWGGYTF. The CDR3 DNA sequence: TGTGCCAGCAGTTCCACGACAGAATGGGGTGGCTACACCTTC.

This sequence joins TRBV2 and TRBJ1-1; D uncertain. V was trimmed by 5 bases and J by 6 bases, leaving 16 bases between them. The CDR3 covers 14 residues. Germline CDR1 is SNHLY and CDR2 is FYNNEI. DNA for the CDR3: TGTGCCAGCAGTTACAGTGAAGGGCACGCTGAAGCTTTCTTT. Residues: CASSYSEGHAEAFF. The full variable domain, in which reference TRBV2 and TRBJ1-1 provide the parts outside the CDR3, is EPEVTQTPSHQVTQMGQEVILRCVPISNHLYFYWYRQILGQKVEFLVSFYNNEISEKSEIFDDQFSVERPDGSNFTLKIRSTKLEDSAMYFCASSYSEGHAEAFFGQGTRLTVV.

This chain uses TRBV20-1 with TRBJ1-1; possible D gene TRBD1, 5 bases. The V end was cut by 6 bases, the J end by 4 bases, with 12 bases between. Per the germline V gene, CDR1 is DFQATT and CDR2 is SNEGSKA (reference sequence). This CDR3 region has 12 residues. Here the CDR3 reads CSASWQGTEAFF. DNA for the CDR3: TGCAGTGCCAGTTGGCAGGGCACTGAAGCTTTCTTT.

V usage is TRBV2 and J usage is TRBJ1-1, with TRBD1 matching 9 bases. V lost 7 bases to trimming and J lost 5 bases; unmatched junction nucleotides: 11. The V gene's germline CDR1 is SNHLY and CDR2 FYNNEI. There are 15 residues in the CDR3. The CDR3 spells CASNLLQGARTEAFF. The CDR3 nucleotides are TGTGCCAGCAACCTACTACAGGGGGCGAGGACTGAAGCTTTCTTT.

This chain links TRBV7-9 with TRBJ2-3, with D possibly being TRBD1 or TRBD2 (5 bases each). V lost 6 bases and J lost 1, with 8 bases in between. CDR3 length: 13 residues. Germline V gene lookup returns CDR1 SEHNR and CDR2 FQNEAQ (reference sequence). The CDR3 loop is CASSGTGTDTQYF. The CDR3 nucleotides read TGTGCCAGCAGTGGGACCGGCACAGATACGCAGTATTTT.

The table lists this clonotype with a count of one. The chain couples TRBV15 to TRBJ1-1, with D unresolved. Trimming cost V 0 bases and J 0 bases, with 8 bases left between them. The CDR3 runs 15 residues. Looked up from germline, CDR1 is LNHNV and CDR2 is YYDKDF (reference sequence). Here the CDR3 reads CATSRERALNTEAFF. The CDR3 nucleotides read TGTGCCACCAGCAGAGAACGGGCCCTGAACACTGAAGCTTTCTTT. Full variable domain (outside the CDR3, taken from reference TRBV15 and TRBJ1-1): DAMVIQNPRYQVTQFGKPVTLSCSQTLNHNVMYWYQQKSSQAPKLLFHYYDKDFNNEADTPDNFQSRRPNTSFCFLDIRSPGLGDTAMYLCATSRERALNTEAFFGQGTRLTVV.

The chain recombines TRBV5-6 with TRBJ1-1; no reliable D call. V dropped 0 bases and J dropped 5 bases, with 5 bases sitting between them. This CDR3 is built from 12 residues. CDR1 and CDR2 (germline): SGHDT, YYEEEE. CDR3 in amino acids: CASSLDPTEAFF. The DNA of the CDR3 is TGTGCCAGCAGCTTGGATCCGACTGAAGCTTTCTTT.

The chain uses TRBV5-6 and TRBJ2-3; D could derive from TRBD1 or TRBD2 (6 bases each). The CDR3 length is 16 residues. V was trimmed by 2 bases and J by 1 base, leaving 14 bases between them. CDR1 and CDR2 (germline): SGHDT, YYEEEE. In DNA form, the CDR3 reads TGTGCCAGCAGCTTAGGATCCGGGGGCGGCACAGATACGCAGTATTTT. Translated: CASSLGSGGGTDTQYF.

The V call is TRBV9, the J call TRBJ1-6, with D possibly being TRBD1 (5 bases). The CDR3 runs to 15 residues. Germline V gene data show CDR1 as SGDLS and CDR2 as YYNGEE. The ends were cut back, 0 bases at V and 6 bases at J, with 10 bases in the middle. In nucleotides, the CDR3 is TGTGCCAGCAGCGTAGGGGACTTCCCTAATTCACCCCTCCACTTT. It codes for CASSVGDFPNSPLHF. Full variable domain (remainder filled in from reference TRBV9 and TRBJ1-6): DSGVTQTPKHLITATGQRVTLRCSPRSGDLSVYWYQQSLDQGLQFLIQYYNGEERAKGNILERFSAQQFPDLHSELNLSSLELGDSALYFCASSVGDFPNSPLHFGNGTRLTVT.

The J gene is TRBJ2-6, the V gene TRBV10-3, with D uncertain. V lost 3 bases and J lost 0, with 21 bases in between. The V gene's germline CDR1 is ENHRY and CDR2 SYGVKD. This CDR3 has 20 residues. The CDR3 reads CAISESGEVRRSSGANVLTF. CDR3 nucleotide sequence: TGTGCCATCAGTGAAAGTGGTGAGGTCAGAAGAAGCTCTGGGGCCAACGTCCTGACTTTC.

CDR3 sequence reads: CASSQDSVRGRGFPYEQYF. The DNA of the CDR3 is TGCGCCAGCAGCCAAGATTCAGTGCGTGGGCGGGGGTTCCCCTACGAGCAGTACTTC. The chain employs TRBV4-3 and TRBJ2-7, with 7 positions matching TRBD2. CDR1 and CDR2 from the germline V gene are LGHNA and YSLEER. The CDR3 has 19 amino acids. With V trimmed by 0 bases and J by 2 bases, 16 bases remained unmatched.

The chain recombines TRBV27 with TRBJ2-2; 9 bases map to TRBD2. Germline V gene sequence: CDR1 MNHEY, CDR2 SMNVEV (reference sequence). The CDR3 runs 17 residues. The J segment lost 6 bases and the V segment lost 8 bases, leaving 16 bases of the junction unmatched. As DNA, the CDR3 is TGTGCCAGCCCCTGGGGTGGGCGGGGGGGCCTTGCCGGGGAGCTGTTTTTT. Its translation: CASPWGGRGGLAGELFF.

V is TRBV3-1 and J is TRBJ1-2; D is possibly TRBD1 (5 bases). The length of the CDR3 is 17 residues. V lost 0 bases and J lost 4, with 18 bases in between. Germline CDR1 is LGHDT and CDR2 is YNNKEL (reference sequence). CDR3 sequence reads: CASSQELQAPRSYGYTF. In DNA form, the CDR3 reads TGTGCCAGCAGCCAAGAGTTACAGGCCCCGAGGAGCTATGGCTACACCTTC. Looking up the rest from reference TRBV3-1 and TRBJ1-2 gives the full variable domain: DTAVSQTPKYLVTQMGNDKSIKCEQNLGHDTMYWYKQDSKKFLKIMFSYNNKELIINETVPNRFSPKSPDKAHLNLHINSLELGDSAVYFCASSQELQAPRSYGYTFGSGTRLTVV.

On this clonotype: An end of the junction differs from the germline gene, which may be a read error. The J gene is TRBJ1-1, the V gene TRBV10-3; D unclear. The CDR3 has 14 residues. Germline V gene data show CDR1 as ENHRY and CDR2 as SYGVKD. The chain's CDR3 is CAISEKDGLPLGNF. Here the CDR3 DNA reads TGTGCCATCAGTGAAAAGGACGGATTACCTCTGGGAAACTTT.

The chain employs TRBV11-2 and TRBJ1-2; 7 bases agree with TRBD1. J lost 8 bases, V lost 0 bases, and 9 bases had no gene match. CDR3 length: 15 amino acids. Germline V gene lookup returns CDR1 SGHAT and CDR2 FQNNGV. As DNA, the CDR3 is TGTGCCAGCAGCTTAGATCTGAGGACAGGTAGCGGCTACACCTTC. It is translated as CASSLDLRTGSGYTF.

The CDR3 protein is CASSTLEGSDTQYF. The CDR3 DNA sequence: TGTGCCAGCAGCACCCTTGAGGGATCCGATACGCAGTATTTT. The rearrangement joins TRBV13 to TRBJ2-3; possible D gene TRBD2, 5 bases. The CDR3 runs to 14 residues. Germline CDR1 PRHDT, CDR2 FYEKMQ (reference sequence). Trimming left V 5 bases short and J 6 bases short, with 15 bases between.

This clonotype was observed a single time. V is TRBV24-1 and J is TRBJ1-5; D is undetermined. Trimming pared 4 bases from V and 6 bases from J, leaving 9 bases between. From germline, CDR1 is KGHDR and CDR2 SFDVKD. The length of the CDR3 is 13 residues. CDR3 nucleotides: TGTGCCACCAGTGACGGTGGGGTTCAGCCCCAGCATTTT. This gives the protein CATSDGGVQPQHF.

This rearrangement joins TRBV9 to TRBJ1-1; D may be TRBD1 (5 bases). The length of the CDR3 is 13 residues. From germline, CDR1 is SGDLS and CDR2 YYNGEE. Trimming left V 2 bases short and J 3 bases short, with 8 bases between. DNA for the CDR3: TGTGCCAGCAGCGTCGGGACGGACACTGAAGCTTTCTTT. This codes for CASSVGTDTEAFF.

The chain recombines TRBV12-3 or TRBV12-4 with TRBJ1-1, with D hard to call. Trimming removed 7 bases at V and 7 bases at J, with 13 bases between. The CDR3 has 12 residues. In DNA form, the CDR3 reads TGTGCCAGCACGTCGGAGTTGGGTGAAGCTTTCTTT. Its protein product is CASTSELGEAFF.